The 13 T cell receptor beta chains listed next were all sequenced from one sample in a study of control samples from healthy donors and cancer patients. Some clones are missing from TCRdb's copy, which holds only in-frame ones; the method was immunoSEQ multiplex PCR. Among 95,000 to 130,000 clones listed, roughly nine tenths were seen once. Sequenced material: PBMCs. These receptors all come from a woman aged 45 to 65 with colorectal cancer.

The rearrangement links TRBV19 to TRBJ2-7; the D gene could be TRBD1 or TRBD2 (6 bases each). The CDR3 sequence is 15 residues long. Germline V CDR1 and CDR2: LNHDA, SQIVND (reference sequence). Trimming removed 6 bases at V and 3 bases at J, with 18 bases between. CDR3 nucleotides: TGTGCCAGTAGGGACTTAGGAGGGGGAGACTACGAGCAGTACTTC. Protein product: CASRDLGGGDYEQYF.

V and J are TRBV2 and TRBJ2-7, with D possibly matching TRBD1 (6 bases). The CDR3 contains 14 residues. The ends were cut back, 3 bases at V and 1 base at J, with 10 bases in the middle. Germline V CDR1 and CDR2: SNHLY, FYNNEI. CDR3 DNA: TGTGCCAGCAGTGAGGAACAGGGATCCTACGAGCAGTACTTC. Its translation is CASSEEQGSYEQYF.

The V call is TRBV10-2, the J call TRBJ2-7; 7 bases map to TRBD1. Trimming removed 6 bases from V and 6 bases from J; junction bases left unmatched: 8. The germline V gene encodes CDR1 WSHSY and CDR2 SAAADI. The CDR3 totals 13 residues. CDR3 sequence: CASSGTVDGEQYF. CDR3 sequence (DNA): TGCGCCAGCAGCGGGACAGTGGACGGCGAGCAGTACTTC.

The rearrangement uses TRBV29-1 and TRBJ1-1; the match to TRBD1 covers 7 bases. Germline lookup yields CDR1 SQVTM and CDR2 ANQGSEA. With V trimmed by 5 bases and J by 3 bases, 0 bases remained unmatched. CDR3 length equals 11 residues. DNA of the CDR3: TGCAGCGTTACAGGGGACACTGAAGCTTTCTTT. Its protein is CSVTGDTEAFF.

This clone came up once. The chain links TRBV6-4 to TRBJ1-3; tentatively, D is TRBD1 (6 bases). V dropped 7 bases and J dropped 0 bases, with 13 bases sitting between them. There are 15 residues in the CDR3. Germline CDR1 reads MRHNA; CDR2 reads SNTAGT. Here the CDR3 reads CASTSGGGSGNTIYF. In nucleotides, the CDR3 is TGTGCCAGCACCTCGGGGGGCGGCTCTGGAAACACCATATATTTT.

This chain uses TRBV6-1 with TRBJ2-3, with TRBD2 matching 11 bases. This CDR3 spans 18 amino acids. Germline loops: CDR1 MNHNS, CDR2 SASEGT. V dropped 1 base and J dropped 3; count of bases not matched to a gene: 9. The CDR3 DNA follows: TGTGCCAGCAGTGAAGGACTAGCGGGGAAATGGGGGACAGATACGCAGTATTTT. The encoded protein is CASSEGLAGKWGTDTQYF.

This clone was counted a single time. V is TRBV5-6 and J is TRBJ2-5; TRBD2 agrees at 10 bases. The CDR3 consists of 15 residues. The ends lost 4 bases at V and 5 bases at J; junction bases unmatched: 8. The germline CDR1 and CDR2 sequences are SGHDT and YYEEEE. The CDR3 here is CASSITSGVRETQYF. CDR3 in DNA: TGTGCCAGCAGCATAACTAGCGGGGTAAGGGAGACCCAGTACTTC.

This sequence joins TRBV11-2 and TRBJ1-1; D unresolved. CDR1 and CDR2 (germline): SGHAT, FQNNGV. Trimming cost V 0 bases and J 2 bases, with 7 bases left between them. The CDR3 spans 14 residues. This CDR3 reads CASSLDRVNTEAFF. CDR3 DNA sequence: TGTGCCAGCAGCTTAGATCGGGTCAACACTGAAGCTTTCTTT.

Remarks on this clone: This specimen includes other DNA sequences encoding the same CDR3. The chain is built from TRBV2 and TRBJ2-7; a weak D match, TRBD2 (7 bases). Germline CDR1 reads SNHLY; CDR2 reads FYNNEI. V was pared by 10 bases and J by 3 bases, with 19 bases between. This CDR3 is 14 amino acids long. The DNA for the CDR3 is TGTGCCAACACGGGGGGCAGGGGTCGCTACGAGCAGTACTTC. Amino acid sequence: CANTGGRGRYEQYF. Full variable domain (rest looked up from reference TRBV2 and TRBJ2-7): EPEVTQTPSHQVTQMGQEVILRCVPISNHLYFYWYRQILGQKVEFLVSFYNNEISEKSEIFDDQFSVERPDGSNFTLKIRSTKLEDSAMYFCANTGGRGRYEQYFGPGTRLTVT.

This chain uses TRBV28 with TRBJ1-1, with D unclear. V was clipped by 1 base and J by 4 bases, with 13 bases between them. CDR1 is MDHEN and CDR2 is SYDVKM in the germline V gene. The CDR3 totals 15 residues. CDR3 DNA sequence: TGTGCCAGCAGTTTATCCGAGGGCTTCGGCACTGAAGCTTTCTTT. It codes for CASSLSEGFGTEAFF.

CDR3: CASSKESGINYGYTF. The DNA for the CDR3 is TGTGCCAGCAGCAAAGAGTCAGGGATTAACTATGGCTACACCTTC. The rearrangement uses TRBV21-1 and TRBJ1-2; the table's TRBD1 call for D was not verified on the DNA. TRBV21-1 is an annotated pseudogene. The CDR3 runs to 15 residues.

The CDR3 nucleotides are TGTGCCAGCAGCTTACGGACAGACAATGAGCAGTTCTTC. Translating gives CASSLRTDNEQFF. The chain recombines TRBV7-3 with TRBJ2-1; possible D gene TRBD1, 6 bases. There are 13 residues in the CDR3. CDR1 and CDR2 (germline): SGHTA, FQGTGA. Trimming pared 2 bases from V and 5 bases from J, leaving 7 bases between.

This sequence joins TRBV19 and TRBJ2-3; 7 bases are a match to TRBD1. The V gene's germline CDR1 is LNHDA and CDR2 SQIVND (reference sequence). This CDR3 comprises 19 residues. V shed 3 bases, J shed 5 bases, and the junction held 20 bases outside the gene matches. CDR3: CASSIEIPDRVDDGDTQYF. The CDR3 DNA reads as TGTGCCAGTAGTATTGAAATCCCCGACAGGGTAGATGATGGAGATACGCAGTATTTT.